This TCR beta chain was retrieved from a study of OX40 agonist ivuxolimab in advanced cancers. Exclusion of a patient followed from autoimmune disease history or systemic immunosuppression. Comment on this clone: What it recognizes is unknown.

Germline V gene lookup returns CDR1 GTSNPN and CDR2 SVGIG (reference sequence). CDR3 length: 14 amino acids. J was trimmed by 4 bases and V by 7 bases; bases with no gene match: 12. Produced via immunoSEQ multiplex PCR; TCRdb's table is partial and in-frame only. The sample has some 80,000 clones; around 90% are singletons. Broader study findings: Partly responding patients at 0.1-3.0 mg/kg showed some of the smallest clonal expansion. Also showing low normalized T-cell clonal expansion were some of the nonresponders.

The receptor's source is an adult with an advanced solid tumor such as melanoma, head and neck, liver or kidney cancer. The chain uses TRBV30 and TRBJ1-2, with 7 bases identical to TRBD1. Source: CD4+ or CD8+ T cells sorted from blood, taken in a trial of the OX40 agonist ivuxolimab. The CDR3 is CASPTETGPYGYTF. The DNA for the CDR3 is TGTGCCTCCCCCACCGAGACAGGGCCCTATGGCTACACCTTC.